Below are 9 T cell receptor beta chains sequenced from a single sample in a study of regulatory and conventional T cells in RAG deficiency. Blood CD4+ CD25-low CD127-high conventional T cells supplied the genomic DNA template. Repertoires were generated with immunoSEQ multiplex PCR, while TCRdb's copy carries only in-frame clones and drops some. The sample contains about 10,000 clones, around 94% of which appear only once. Specimen: CD4+ effector T cells sorted from blood. Receptors were obtained from a human donor with RAG deficiency presenting as severe combined immunodeficiency.

This chain uses TRBV4-3 with TRBJ2-6; D unresolved. V shed 0 bases and J shed 0 bases, with 6 bases lying between them. Looked up from germline, CDR1 is LGHNA and CDR2 is YSLEER. The CDR3 contains 16 residues. CDR3: CASSQELVSGANVLTF. The CDR3 nucleotides are TGCGCCAGCAGCCAAGAATTAGTCTCTGGGGCCAACGTCCTGACTTTC.

The genes are TRBV5-1 and TRBJ2-5, with D perhaps TRBD1 (6 bases). Trimming cost V 5 bases and J 2 bases, with 10 bases left between them. The V gene's germline CDR1 is SGHRS and CDR2 YFSETQ. This CDR3 has 13 residues. The CDR3 loop is CASRGQPQETQYF. The CDR3 DNA follows: TGCGCCAGCAGAGGACAGCCTCAAGAGACCCAGTACTTC.

CDR3 coding DNA: TGTGCCAGCAGTTCCCCCCTGGACCTGTACCAAGAGACCCAGTACTTC. This codes for CASSSPLDLYQETQYF. The chain recombines TRBV28 with TRBJ2-5; D not certain. The CDR3 extends over 16 amino acids. CDR1 MDHEN and CDR2 SYDVKM come from the germline V gene. Trimming stripped 4 bases from V and 0 bases from J, with 15 bases between.

The J gene is TRBJ2-7, the V gene TRBV5-1, with D maybe TRBD1 (6 bases). This CDR3 has 14 residues. From germline, CDR1 is SGHRS and CDR2 YFSETQ. V dropped 2 bases and J dropped 2 bases, with 11 bases sitting between them. The CDR3 nucleotides read TGCGCCAGCAGCTTCCGGACAGATACCTACGAGCAGTACTTC. The encoded protein is CASSFRTDTYEQYF.

This clone was recorded once. The CDR3 sequence: CSARGSGGYTF. CDR3 nucleotide sequence: TGCAGCGCCAGGGGTTCCGGGGGCTACACCTTC. The chain is built from TRBV20-1 and TRBJ1-2; possibly TRBD1 for D (6 bases). CDR1 and CDR2 (germline): DFQATT, SNEGSKA (reference sequence). CDR3 length: 11 residues.

J is TRBJ2-7 and V is TRBV5-8; D gene uncertain. The CDR3 contains 11 residues. Per germline, CDR1 SGHTS and CDR2 YDEGEE. V was pared by 0 bases and J by 9 bases, with 7 bases between. The CDR3 is CASSLAFTQYF. Written as DNA, the CDR3 is TGTGCCAGCAGCTTGGCTTTTACGCAGTACTTC.

In this sample, this clone turned up a few times. J is TRBJ2-7 and V is TRBV7-2, with D unclear. Trimming pared 2 bases from V and 2 bases from J, leaving 7 bases between. The germline gives CDR1 SGHTA, CDR2 FQGNSA. CDR3 length: 13 residues. CDR3 region: CASSLSIPYEQYF. CDR3 bases: TGTGCCAGCAGCTTAAGCATTCCCTACGAGCAGTACTTC. The variable domain in full, completed from reference TRBV7-2 and TRBJ2-7, reads GAGVSQSPSNKVTEKGKDVELRCDPISGHTALYWYRQSLGQGLEFLIYFQGNSAPDKSGLPSDRFSAERTGGSVSTLTIQRTQQEDSAVYLCASSLSIPYEQYFGPGTRLTVT.

This clone was seen once. This sequence joins TRBV29-1 and TRBJ2-5; D is unclear. Trimming pared 3 bases from V and 1 base from J, leaving 6 bases between. Germline V lookup: CDR1 SQVTM, CDR2 ANQGSEA. The length of the CDR3 is 12 residues. The CDR3 protein is CSVDYSQETQYF. The CDR3 DNA is TGCAGCGTTGATTATAGCCAAGAGACCCAGTACTTC.

The V call is TRBV6-5, the J call TRBJ2-5; unclear D gene. Trimming stripped 2 bases from V and 7 bases from J, with 5 bases between. The germline V gene has CDR1 MNHEY and CDR2 SVGAGI. This CDR3 comprises 11 residues. DNA for the CDR3: TGTGCCAGCAGTTACGTCGGGACCCAGTACTTC. Its translation is CASSYVGTQYF.